This T cell receptor (beta chain) was identified in a study of spatial heterogeneity in lung cancer. Study information: A consistent excess of beta-chain over alpha-chain sequences was detected. On average, each unique TCR and UMI combination appeared more than ten times in raw reads.

Trimming removed 3 bases at V and 5 bases at J, with 18 bases between. Germline values: CDR1 KGHDR, CDR2 SFDVKD. The CDR3 has 16 residues. Whole-study findings and limits: Resection blood, more than follow-up blood, showed ubiquitous expanded tumor TCRs.

Each CDR3 protein gets one entry after TCRdb re-called the 5' RACE reads with MiXCR. The table shows around 110,000 distinct CDR3 sequences, with 12% occurring only once. Time point reported: blood at routine non-recurrence follow-up after resection. Extraction of whole RNA from tumor, nontumor lung or frozen PBMC preceded unsorted sequencing. Remarks on this clonotype: The antigen is not known.

This specimen consisted of PBMCs, obtained at follow-up. The sequence was collected from a male donor with early-stage non-small cell lung cancer. The chain links TRBV24-1 to TRBJ2-5, with D possibly being TRBD2 (6 bases). CDR3 nucleotide sequence: TGTGCCACCAGTGATAGTGGACTACCGGGGATCGAGACCCAGTACTTC. This codes for CATSDSGLPGIETQYF.